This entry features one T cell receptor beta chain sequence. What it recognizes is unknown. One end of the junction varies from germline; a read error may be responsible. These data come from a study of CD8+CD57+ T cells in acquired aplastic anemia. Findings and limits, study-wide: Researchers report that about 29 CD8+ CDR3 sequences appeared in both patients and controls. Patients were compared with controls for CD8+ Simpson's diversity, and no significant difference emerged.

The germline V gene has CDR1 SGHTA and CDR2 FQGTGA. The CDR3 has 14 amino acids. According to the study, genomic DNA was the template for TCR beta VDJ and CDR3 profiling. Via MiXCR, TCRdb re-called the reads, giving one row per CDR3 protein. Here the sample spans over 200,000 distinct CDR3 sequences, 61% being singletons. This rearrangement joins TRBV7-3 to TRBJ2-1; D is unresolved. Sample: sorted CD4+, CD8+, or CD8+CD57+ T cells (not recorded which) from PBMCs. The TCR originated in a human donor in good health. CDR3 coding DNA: TGTGCCGGCAGCTTGAACTCCTTAGACAATGAGCAGTCCTTC. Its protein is CAGSLNSLDNEQSF.